This is a list of T cell receptor beta chains from one sample in a study of siplizumab effects on memory and regulatory T cells. Here immunoSEQ multiplex PCR was the method, and the copy in TCRdb shows in-frame clones only, minus some. The data contain 90,000 to 95,000 clones, 93% of them seen just once; the ten biggest clones take up under 8.5%. The sequenced sample was CD8+ T cells sorted from blood. These receptors were obtained from a human donor in good health. Each CDR3 is given with its conserved first and last residue. D genes are given only for firm matches. Where a row states a size, it is once, few, many or the class of an expanded clone; other rows omit it.

j_gene	len	d_gene	abundance	v_gene	CDR3aa	CDR3nt
TRBJ1-1	13	-	-	TRBV15	CATSPLGATEAFF	TGTGCCACCAGCCCTTTGGGCGCCACTGAAGCTTTCTTT
TRBJ2-1	16	TRBD2	-	TRBV10-3	CAISESWEGPYNEQFF	TGTGCCATCAGTGAGTCGTGGGAGGGCCCCTACAATGAGCAGTTCTTC
TRBJ2-6	17	-	-	TRBV7-9	CASSLTTPFGGANVLTF	TGTGCCAGCAGCCTTACGACTCCTTTTGGCGGGGCCAACGTCCTGACTTTC
TRBJ2-3	15	TRBD1	-	TRBV9	CASSAEGQGTDTQYF	TGTGCCAGCAGCGCAGAAGGACAGGGCACAGATACGCAGTATTTT
TRBJ1-2	15	-	-	TRBV25-1	CASSESKGDGYGYTF	TGTGCCAGCAGTGAGAGCAAGGGGGATGGTTATGGCTACACCTTC
TRBJ2-7	16	TRBD2	-	TRBV7-9	CASSFTSGGPTYEQYF	TGTGCCAGCAGCTTCACTAGCGGGGGGCCTACCTACGAGCAGTACTTC
TRBJ2-7	13	TRBD2	-	TRBV7-9	CASSLGLGYEQYF	TGTGCCAGCAGCCTGGGACTAGGCTACGAGCAGTACTTC
TRBJ1-1	12	-	-	TRBV7-9	CASSAQGAEAFF	TGTGCCAGCAGCGCTCAAGGAGCTGAAGCTTTCTTT
TRBJ2-7	13	-	-	TRBV2	CASRELQAYEQYF	TGTGCCAGCAGGGAGCTGCAGGCCTACGAGCAGTACTTC
TRBJ1-1	16	-	-	TRBV4-3	CASSQHGLPGNTEAFF	TGCGCCAGCAGCCAGCACGGACTTCCCGGGAACACTGAAGCTTTCTTT
TRBJ2-7	11	-	-	TRBV28	CASGRTYEQYF	TGTGCCAGCGGGCGGACCTACGAGCAGTACTTC
TRBJ1-4	14	TRBD1	once	TRBV7-9	CATSGETGDEKLFF	TGTGCCACCAGTGGGGAGACAGGGGATGAAAAACTGTTTTTT
TRBJ2-3	16	-	-	TRBV5-6	CASSLETGWTRDTQYF	TGTGCCAGCAGCTTGGAGACAGGGTGGACTAGGGATACGCAGTATTTT
TRBJ1-1	15	TRBD1	-	TRBV5-1	CASSAGTGGNTEAFF	TGCGCCAGCAGCGCCGGGACAGGGGGCAACACTGAAGCTTTCTTT
TRBJ1-5	14	-	-	TRBV27	CASSRSDSNQPQHF	TGTGCCAGCTCCCGATCGGATAGCAATCAGCCCCAGCATTTT
TRBJ1-1	14	-	-	TRBV5-1	CASSLSDMNTEAFF	TGCGCCAGCAGCTTGTCGGATATGAACACTGAAGCTTTCTTT
TRBJ1-1	13	-	-	TRBV30	CAWSVDSGTEAFF	TGTGCCTGGAGTGTAGATTCGGGGACTGAAGCTTTCTTT
TRBJ2-2	18	-	-	TRBV14	CASSQAWSRFANTGELFF	TGTGCCAGCAGCCAAGCCTGGAGCAGGTTCGCGAACACCGGGGAGCTGTTTTTT
TRBJ2-1	15	-	-	TRBV6-6	CASSPDGEAYNEQFF	TGTGCCAGCAGCCCCGACGGTGAAGCCTACAATGAGCAGTTCTTC
TRBJ2-7	14	TRBD2	once	TRBV5-4	CASSFGTSNYEQYF	TGTGCCAGCAGCTTCGGGACTAGCAACTACGAGCAGTACTTC
TRBJ2-1	18	-	-	TRBV21-1	CASTTGTSGGGRWNEQFF	TGTGCCAGCACCACGGGGACTAGCGGGGGAGGAAGGTGGAATGAGCAGTTCTTC
TRBJ2-1	10	-	-	TRBV29-1	CSVVRDEQFF	TGCAGCGTTGTGCGGGACGAGCAGTTCTTC
TRBJ2-7	14	-	-	TRBV27	CASSLLGDQQGQYF	TGTGCCAGCAGTCTACTCGGGGACCAACAAGGGCAGTACTTC
TRBJ2-7	14	-	-	TRBV5-6	CASSLGTETYEQYF	TGTGCCAGCAGCTTGGGGACGGAAACCTACGAGCAGTACTTC